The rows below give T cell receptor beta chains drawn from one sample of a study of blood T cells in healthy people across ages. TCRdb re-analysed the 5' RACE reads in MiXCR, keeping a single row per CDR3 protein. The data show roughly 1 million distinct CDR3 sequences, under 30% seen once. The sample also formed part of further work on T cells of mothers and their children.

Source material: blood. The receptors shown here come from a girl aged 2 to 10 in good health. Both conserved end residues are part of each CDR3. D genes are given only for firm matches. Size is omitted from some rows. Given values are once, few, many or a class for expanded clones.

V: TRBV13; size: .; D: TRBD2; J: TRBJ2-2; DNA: TGTGCCAGCAGCTTAGGCCTGCCACTAGCGGGTATCGCGAACACCGGGGAGCTGTTTTTT; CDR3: CASSLGLPLAGIANTGELFF
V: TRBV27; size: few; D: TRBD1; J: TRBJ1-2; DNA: TGTGCCAGCAGGGATACAGGGGGCGCCTGGGTCTATGGCTACACCTTC; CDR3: CASRDTGGAWVYGYTF
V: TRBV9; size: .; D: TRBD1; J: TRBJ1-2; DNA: TGTGCCAGCAGCGTATCCCGTCAGGACAGGGCTGGCTACACCTTC; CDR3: CASSVSRQDRAGYTF
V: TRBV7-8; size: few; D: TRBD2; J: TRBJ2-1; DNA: TGTGCCAGCAGCTTGGGGGGGTTCGGGAGGGCCCGCAATGAGCAGTTCTTC; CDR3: CASSLGGFGRARNEQFF
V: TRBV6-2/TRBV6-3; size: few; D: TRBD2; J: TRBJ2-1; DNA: TGTGCCAGCAGCCAACTAGCGGAGCTCTTAAATGAGCAGTTCTTC; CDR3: CASSQLAELLNEQFF
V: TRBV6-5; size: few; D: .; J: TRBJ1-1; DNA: TGTGCCAGCAGTTACCGAATTTTGGGGGATACTGAAGCTTTCTTT; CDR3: CASSYRILGDTEAFF
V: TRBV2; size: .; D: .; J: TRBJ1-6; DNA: TGTGCCAGCACGACTCAACAAAACTCACCCCTCCACTTT; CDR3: CASTTQQNSPLHF
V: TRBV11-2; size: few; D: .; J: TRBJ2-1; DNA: TGTGCCAGCAGCCAAAACGGGGATGAGCAGTTCTTC; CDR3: CASSQNGDEQFF
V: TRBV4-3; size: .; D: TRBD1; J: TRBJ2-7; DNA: TGCGCCAGCAGCCAAGAATGGGGACAGTCTGGATACGAGCAGTACTTC; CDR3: CASSQEWGQSGYEQYF
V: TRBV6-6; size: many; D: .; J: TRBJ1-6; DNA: TGTGCCAGCAGTTCCGGGACTTACAATTCACCCCTCCACTTT; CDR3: CASSSGTYNSPLHF
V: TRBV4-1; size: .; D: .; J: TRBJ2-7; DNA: TGCGCCAGCAGCCAAGGCCTTGCGGGGATTTCCTACGAGCAGTACTTC; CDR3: CASSQGLAGISYEQYF
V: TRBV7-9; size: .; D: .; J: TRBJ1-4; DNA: TGTGCCAACAGCTTGGGGGCCAGAATGCGGGCTAATGAAAAACTGTTTTTT; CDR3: CANSLGARMRANEKLFF
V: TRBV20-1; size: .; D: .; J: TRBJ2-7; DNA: TGCAGTGCCCGGCGGGACATCTACGAGCAGTACTTC; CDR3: CSARRDIYEQYF
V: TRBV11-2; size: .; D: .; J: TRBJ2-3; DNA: TGTGCCAGCAGCTTTTCATACGGGATAGCAGATACGCAGTATTTT; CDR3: CASSFSYGIADTQYF
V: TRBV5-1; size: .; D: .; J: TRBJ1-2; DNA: TGCGCCAGCAGCTTGTTGATTCAAACTATCTATGGCTACACCTTC; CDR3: CASSLLIQTIYGYTF
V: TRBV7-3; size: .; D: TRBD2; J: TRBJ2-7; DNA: TGTGCCAGCAGCTTATGGCTAGCGGGATTGTCAAACTACGAGCAGTACTTC; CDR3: CASSLWLAGLSNYEQYF
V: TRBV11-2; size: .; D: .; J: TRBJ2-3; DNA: TGTGCCAGCACTATGGGGGCGGGAGATACGCAGTATTTT; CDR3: CASTMGAGDTQYF
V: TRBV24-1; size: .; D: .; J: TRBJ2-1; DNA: TGTGCCACCAGTGATTTCAACAGCCTGGCCTACAATGAGCAGTTCTTC; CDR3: CATSDFNSLAYNEQFF
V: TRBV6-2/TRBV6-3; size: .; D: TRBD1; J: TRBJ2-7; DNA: TGTGCCAGCAGCTCACCGAGGACAGGGGGCGGTTCATACGAGCAGTACTTC; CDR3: CASSSPRTGGGSYEQYF
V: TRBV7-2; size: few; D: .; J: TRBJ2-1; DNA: TGTGCCAGCAGCTTATTAGGTTCGGGCGCAGCCTACAATGAGCAGTTCTTC; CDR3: CASSLLGSGAAYNEQFF
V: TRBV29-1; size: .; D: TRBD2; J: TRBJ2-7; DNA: TGCAGCGTTGTACTAGCGGGAGATGAGCAGTACTTC; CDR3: CSVVLAGDEQYF
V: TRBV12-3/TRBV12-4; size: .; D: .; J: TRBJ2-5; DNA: TGTGCCAGCACCTTGACAGGGAGGAAGGAGGCCCAGTACTTC; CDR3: CASTLTGRKEAQYF
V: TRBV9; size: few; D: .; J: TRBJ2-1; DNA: TGTGCCAGCAGCGTTAACTTTAGGTTCCAGGGCTACAATGAGCAGTTCTTC; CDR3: CASSVNFRFQGYNEQFF
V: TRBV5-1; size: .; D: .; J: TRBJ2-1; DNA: TGCGCCAGCAGCTTACGGCCGGGGAGTGAGCAGTTCTTC; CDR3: CASSLRPGSEQFF
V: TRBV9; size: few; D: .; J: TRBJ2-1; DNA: TGTGCCAGCGGCTGGGGGGGCGCCTACAATGAGCAGTTCTTC; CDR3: CASGWGGAYNEQFF
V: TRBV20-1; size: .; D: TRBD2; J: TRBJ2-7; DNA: TGCAGCGGCCCTCAAAGCCAGCGGGAGGATTACTACGAGCAGTACTTC; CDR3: CSGPQSQREDYYEQYF
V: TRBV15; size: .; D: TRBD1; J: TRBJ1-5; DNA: TGTGCCACCAGCAGCGACCGGGACAGGGGATGGTCGGGCAATCAGCCCCAGCATTTT; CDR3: CATSSDRDRGWSGNQPQHF
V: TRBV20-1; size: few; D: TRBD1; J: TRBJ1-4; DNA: TGCAGTGCTAGGCCCCCCCAGGGGGGAAAACTGTTTTTT; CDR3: CSARPPQGGKLFF
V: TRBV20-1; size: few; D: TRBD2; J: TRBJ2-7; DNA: TGCAGTGCTAGGGGTCTTATAGCGGGGGCCCGCTACGAGCAGTACTTC; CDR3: CSARGLIAGARYEQYF
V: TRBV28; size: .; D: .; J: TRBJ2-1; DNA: TGTGCCAGTTTGACTCCTTCCCACCTTGAGCAGTTCTTC; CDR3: CASLTPSHLEQFF
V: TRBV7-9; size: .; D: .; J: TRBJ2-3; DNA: TGTGCCAGCAGCTTAATTATCGATGGAGGAAGCACAGATACGCAGTATTTT; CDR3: CASSLIIDGGSTDTQYF
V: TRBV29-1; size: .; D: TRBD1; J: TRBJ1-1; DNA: TGCAGCGCCATGACAGGGAAGGAGTCTTTCTTT; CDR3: CSAMTGKESFF
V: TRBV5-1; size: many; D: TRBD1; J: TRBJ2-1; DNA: TGCGCCAGCAGCTTAACCGGGACAGTCTACAATGAGCAGTTCTTC; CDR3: CASSLTGTVYNEQFF
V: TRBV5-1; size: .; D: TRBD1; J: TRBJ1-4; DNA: TGCGCCAGCAGCTCCGAATTAACAGGGGGGAATGAAAAACTGTTTTTT; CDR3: CASSSELTGGNEKLFF
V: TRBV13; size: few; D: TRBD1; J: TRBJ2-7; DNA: TGTGCCAGCAGCTTAGGCCTGGGGACAGGTTCCCTGGAGTACTTC; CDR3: CASSLGLGTGSLEYF